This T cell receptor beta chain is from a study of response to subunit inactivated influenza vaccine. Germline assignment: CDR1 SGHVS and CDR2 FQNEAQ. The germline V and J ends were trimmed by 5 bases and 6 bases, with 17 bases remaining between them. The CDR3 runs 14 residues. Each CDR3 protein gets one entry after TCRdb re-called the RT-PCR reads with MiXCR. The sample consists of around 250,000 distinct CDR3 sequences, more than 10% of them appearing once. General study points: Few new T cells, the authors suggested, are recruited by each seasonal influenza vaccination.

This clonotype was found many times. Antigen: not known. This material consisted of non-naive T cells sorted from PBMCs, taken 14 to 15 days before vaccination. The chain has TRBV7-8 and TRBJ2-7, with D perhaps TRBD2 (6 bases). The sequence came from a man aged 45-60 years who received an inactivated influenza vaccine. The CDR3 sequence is CASSPSRRGGEQYF. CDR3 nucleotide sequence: TGTGCCAGCAGCCCATCGCGGAGGGGAGGCGAGCAGTACTTC.